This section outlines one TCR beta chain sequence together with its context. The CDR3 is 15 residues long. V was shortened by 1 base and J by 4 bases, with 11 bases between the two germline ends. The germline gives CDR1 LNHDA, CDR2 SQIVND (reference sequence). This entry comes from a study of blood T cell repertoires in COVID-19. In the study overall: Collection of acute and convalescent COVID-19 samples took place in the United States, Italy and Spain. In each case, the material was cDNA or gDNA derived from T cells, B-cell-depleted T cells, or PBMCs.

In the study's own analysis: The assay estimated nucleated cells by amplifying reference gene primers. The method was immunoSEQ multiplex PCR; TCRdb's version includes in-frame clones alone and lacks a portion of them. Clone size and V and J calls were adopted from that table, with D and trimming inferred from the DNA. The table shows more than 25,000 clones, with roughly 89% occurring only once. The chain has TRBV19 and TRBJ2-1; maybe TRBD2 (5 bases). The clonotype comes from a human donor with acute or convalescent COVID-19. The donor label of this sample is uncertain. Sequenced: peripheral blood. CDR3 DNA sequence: TGTGCCAGTAGTATAGCAGGCGGGCTTTACAATGAGCAGTTCTTC. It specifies CASSIAGGLYNEQFF.